Listed below are T cell receptor beta chains from one sample, sequenced in a study of blood T cell repertoires in COVID-19. Some clones are missing from TCRdb's copy, which holds only in-frame ones; the method was immunoSEQ multiplex PCR. Of approximately 33,000 clones listed, 70% to 90% were seen once; the top ten hold around 20%. The sample consisted of peripheral blood. The receptors were sampled from a man aged 65 to 85 with acute or convalescent COVID-19. Both conserved end residues are part of each CDR3. D genes are given only for firm matches. Expanded clones are given a class, and other clones once, few, many or no size at all.

>.|TRBJ2-2|.|TRBV5-6
CASGANRIKAGELFF
TGTGCCAGCGGGGCTAACAGGATTAAGGCCGGGGAGCTGTTTTTT
>.|TRBJ1-4|.|TRBV20-1
CSAAPREKLFF
TGCAGTGCTGCGCCCCGAGAAAAACTGTTTTTT
>.|TRBJ2-5|.|TRBV5-1
CASSFPGFQETQYF
TGCGCCAGCAGCTTCCCGGGTTTTCAAGAGACCCAGTACTTC
>TRBD1|TRBJ1-1|few|TRBV11-2
CASSLVAGGGNTEAFF
TGTGCCAGCAGCTTAGTGGCAGGGGGCGGAAACACTGAAGCTTTCTTT
>TRBD2|TRBJ2-7|.|TRBV5-1
CASGETSEYEQYF
TGCGCCAGCGGCGAGACTAGCGAGTACGAGCAGTACTTC
>.|TRBJ1-2|.|TRBV19
CASSSPGLYGYTF
TGTGCCAGTAGTTCACCGGGACTTTATGGCTACACCTTC
>.|TRBJ1-5|.|TRBV19
CASSPQSRSQHF
TGTGCCAGTAGTCCCCAAAGTCGGTCCCAGCATTTT
>TRBD1|TRBJ1-6|.|TRBV6-2/TRBV6-3
CASSRQGTTPLHF
TGTGCCAGCAGTCGACAGGGGACGACACCCCTCCACTTT
>TRBD1|TRBJ1-2|.|TRBV7-9
CASSLDRGYGYTF
TGTGCCAGCAGCTTGGACAGGGGCTATGGCTACACCTTC
>.|TRBJ1-5|.|TRBV6-5
CASWVSREQPQHF
TGTGCCAGCTGGGTCAGCAGGGAACAGCCCCAGCATTTT
>.|TRBJ1-1|few|TRBV2
CASSVQGNEAFF
TGTGCCAGCAGTGTTCAGGGAAATGAAGCTTTCTTT
>.|TRBJ2-2|.|TRBV6-5
CASEKGGATGELFF
TGTGCCAGCGAAAAGGGGGGGGCCACCGGGGAGCTGTTTTTT
>TRBD2|TRBJ2-3|.|TRBV5-4
CASSLGAGGYTDTQYF
TGTGCCAGCAGCTTGGGAGCGGGAGGGTACACAGATACGCAGTATTTT
>TRBD2|TRBJ2-3|.|TRBV3-1/TRBV3-2
CASSRKVGGTDTQYF
TGTGCCAGCAGCCGTAAAGTGGGGGGGACAGATACGCAGTATTTT
>TRBD1|TRBJ2-7|.|TRBV3-1/TRBV3-2
CASSQQTGAYEQYF
TGTGCCAGCAGCCAACAGACAGGGGCCTACGAGCAGTACTTC
>.|TRBJ2-7|.|TRBV19
CASSIAGGSSYEQYF
TGTGCCAGTAGTATAGCCGGCGGCAGCTCCTACGAGCAGTACTTC
>.|TRBJ2-3|.|TRBV28
CASSFRGADTQYF
TGTGCCAGCAGTTTTAGGGGCGCAGATACGCAGTATTTT
>TRBD2|TRBJ2-4|.|TRBV4-3
CASSQQPGLAGDDGSAKNIQYF
TGCGCCAGCAGCCAACAACCGGGACTAGCGGGAGATGACGGGAGTGCCAAAAACATTCAGTACTTC
>.|TRBJ1-2|.|TRBV5-6
CASSPDRNYGYTF
TGTGCCAGCAGCCCTGACAGGAACTATGGCTACACCTTC
>.|TRBJ1-5|.|TRBV27
CASSPRVSQPQHF
TGTGCCAGCAGTCCCAGGGTAAGTCAGCCCCAGCATTTT
>.|TRBJ1-2|.|TRBV4-1
CASSQPGRGRLNYGYTF
TGCGCCAGCAGCCAACCTGGGCGGGGCAGGCTGAACTATGGCTACACCTTC
>.|TRBJ1-6|few|TRBV4-3
CASSQGTAPQDSPLHF
TGCGCCAGCAGCCAAGGGACAGCCCCACAGGATTCACCCCTCCACTTT